The entry that follows covers one T cell receptor beta chain sequence. Its antigen is undetermined. This entry comes from a study of cytomegalovirus exposure and HLA in healthy donors. Findings and caveats of the study: Confirmation in vitro established that a few CMV-associated chains were specific for CMV antigens. An apparent linkage of common viral pathogens to several of the most significant clusters emerged in a later analysis. Using the classifier, cytomegalovirus status was reportedly diagnosed with high specificity and sensitivity.

PCR involved 60 Vbeta and 13 Jbeta primers. The method was immunoSEQ multiplex PCR; TCRdb's version includes in-frame clones alone and lacks a portion of them. Of about 160,000 clones in the sample, around 63% are singletons; the top ten hold 4.5%. The ends were cut back, 3 bases at V and 0 bases at J, with 9 bases in the middle. The CDR3 spans 14 residues. The germline gives CDR1 SEHNR, CDR2 FQNEAQ (reference sequence). This chain connects TRBV7-9 to TRBJ2-7; perhaps TRBD2 as D (6 bases). This sequence originates from a woman under 30 in good health and CMV-seropositive. Sample: PBMCs. The DNA of the CDR3 is TGTGCCAGCAGCTTTCTGACTAGCTCCTACGAGCAGTACTTC. This codes for CASSFLTSSYEQYF.